These 22 T cell receptor beta chains were sequenced from one sample in a study of beta chain features in type 1 diabetes. Whole-study results and caveats: In all four CD4+ subsets, TCRB CDR3 length was significantly, moderately reduced in type 1 diabetes.

TCRB transcripts that were expressed got sequenced, as all of the isolated RNA had been reverse transcribed. Clones were read by immunoSEQ multiplex PCR, and TCRdb kept only the in-frame ones, dropping some. This table has tens of thousands of clones, 60% to 70% appearing once. Their cognate antigens are unknown. Sequencing was performed on stem cell memory CD4+ T cells from blood. These TCRs come from a woman in her 30s with type 1 diabetes.

In DNA, the CDR3 is TGTGCCAGCAGCCCCGAAACGTACAAGTACGAGCAGTACTTC. Protein product: CASSPETYKYEQYF. The genes are TRBV11-3 and TRBJ2-7; D remains unclear. V gave up 5 bases and J gave up 4 bases, with 15 bases separating them. Germline CDR1 is SGHNT and CDR2 is YENEEA. This CDR3 comprises 14 residues.

The chain combines TRBV5-4 with TRBJ2-7, with D perhaps matching TRBD2 (6 bases). V lost 4 bases, J lost 2 bases, and 13 bases lay in between. The germline V gene has CDR1 SGHNT and CDR2 YYREEE (reference sequence). The CDR3 has 14 residues. The chain's CDR3 is CASSDGGTPYEQYF. Here the CDR3 DNA reads TGTGCCAGCAGCGACGGCGGGACGCCCTACGAGCAGTACTTC.

The chain carries TRBV7-2 and TRBJ1-2; D may be TRBD1 (6 bases). The germline V and J ends were trimmed by 4 bases and 5 bases, with 8 bases remaining between them. This CDR3 is built from 12 residues. Germline V gene data show CDR1 as SGHTA and CDR2 as FQGNSA. CDR3 residues: CASSWTVYGYTF. Written as DNA, the CDR3 is TGTGCCAGCAGCTGGACAGTATATGGCTACACCTTC. Combining the CDR3 with reference TRBV7-2 and TRBJ1-2 gives the whole variable domain GAGVSQSPSNKVTEKGKDVELRCDPISGHTALYWYRQSLGQGLEFLIYFQGNSAPDKSGLPSDRFSAERTGGSVSTLTIQRTQQEDSAVYLCASSWTVYGYTFGSGTRLTVV.

This rearrangement joins TRBV5-1 to TRBJ1-4, with unresolved D. The V end was cut by 1 base, the J end by 0 bases, with 13 bases between. Germline assignment: CDR1 SGHRS and CDR2 YFSETQ. The CDR3 loop spans 17 amino acids. The CDR3 is CASSLSADYSTNEKLFF. In DNA, the CDR3 is TGCGCCAGCAGCTTGTCGGCAGACTACTCAACTAATGAAAAACTGTTTTTT. The variable domain in full, with the rest retrieved from reference TRBV5-1 and TRBJ1-4, is KAGVTQTPRYLIKTRGQQVTLSCSPISGHRSVSWYQQTPGQGLQFLFEYFSETQRNKGNFPGRFSGRQFSNSRSEMNVSTLELGDSALYLCASSLSADYSTNEKLFFGSGTQLSVL.

The chain employs TRBV7-9 and TRBJ2-5; the D is unclear. This CDR3 comprises 14 residues. Germline CDR1 reads SEHNR; CDR2 reads FQNEAQ (reference sequence). V shed 2 bases and J shed 1 base, with 8 bases lying between them. Here the CDR3 DNA reads TGTGCCAGCAGCTTACAACTACCCCAAGAGACCCAGTACTTC. It codes for CASSLQLPQETQYF.

The J gene is TRBJ2-1, the V gene TRBV7-8, with 10 nucleotides matching TRBD2. The CDR3 loop spans 16 amino acids. V was pared by 4 bases and J by 5 bases, with 8 bases of the junction left unmatched. Germline CDR1 is SGHVS and CDR2 is FQNEAQ. CDR3 in amino acids: CASSSALAGENNEQFF. Written as DNA, the CDR3 is TGTGCCAGCAGCTCCGCTCTAGCGGGAGAGAACAATGAGCAGTTCTTC.

The rearrangement joins TRBV7-2 to TRBJ2-3, with TRBD1 identical over 11 bases. The CDR3 extends over 14 amino acids. V dropped 4 bases and J dropped 4; count of bases not matched to a gene: 1. Germline CDR1 and CDR2: SGHTA and FQGNSA. The CDR3 sequence is CASSSGQGADTQYF. CDR3 DNA: TGTGCCAGCAGCTCGGGACAGGGGGCAGATACGCAGTATTTT.

This clone was detected a few times. The gene calls are TRBV29-1 and TRBJ2-1; TRBD2 agrees at 10 bases. Germline V gene sequence: CDR1 SQVTM, CDR2 ANQGSEA. Losses at the gene ends were 4 bases for V and 5 bases for J; bases not matched to a gene: 8. The CDR3 loop spans 15 amino acids. The CDR3 is CSVVRLAGADNEQFF. The DNA of the CDR3 is TGCAGCGTTGTGCGTCTAGCGGGGGCAGACAATGAGCAGTTCTTC.

The chain is built from TRBV18 and TRBJ1-1; possibly TRBD1 for D (5 bases). The V gene lost 4 bases and the J gene lost 5 bases, with 20 bases spanning the gap. In germline, CDR1 is KGHSH, CDR2 LQKENI. The CDR3 is 16 residues long. The CDR3 coding sequence is TGTGCCAGCTCACGAGTCAGGGTATTCGGCGGAACTGAAGCTTTCTTT. It encodes CASSRVRVFGGTEAFF.

This clone was found a few times. The V and J genes are TRBV7-9 and TRBJ1-1, with D maybe TRBD1 (6 bases). This CDR3 contains 13 residues. Germline CDR1 SEHNR, CDR2 FQNEAQ (reference sequence). Trimming removed 6 bases at V and 2 bases at J, with 10 bases between. The CDR3 nucleotides are TGTGCCAGCAGGTACAGGGAAAACACTGAAGCTTTCTTT. Its translation is CASRYRENTEAFF.

This clone appeared a single time. The gene calls are TRBV9 and TRBJ2-3; D unresolved. The germline V gene has CDR1 SGDLS and CDR2 YYNGEE. Trimming shortened V by 2 bases and J by 1 base, and 14 bases separated the two germline ends. The CDR3 contains 16 residues. CDR3 sequence reads: CASSVIAGLGTDTQYF. The CDR3 DNA follows: TGTGCCAGCAGCGTGATTGCCGGGTTAGGCACAGATACGCAGTATTTT.

This clone was seen only a few times. The chain couples TRBV28 to TRBJ2-1; D unresolved. Germline CDR1 is MDHEN and CDR2 is SYDVKM. CDR3 size: 14 residues. The ends were cut back, 6 bases at V and 0 bases at J, with 9 bases in the middle. As DNA, the CDR3 is TGTGCCAGCAGCCCTCCGAGCTCCTACAATGAGCAGTTCTTC. It yields the protein CASSPPSSYNEQFF.

This chain joins TRBV7-9 and TRBJ1-2, with no clear D. V was shortened by 0 bases and J by 5 bases, with 10 bases between the two germline ends. Germline-derived CDR1 and CDR2 are SEHNR and FQNEAQ (reference sequence). The CDR3 is 14 amino acids. CDR3 nucleotide sequence: TGTGCCAGCAGCTTAGCGGGCACTAGATATGGCTACACCTTC. Protein product: CASSLAGTRYGYTF. Together with reference TRBV7-9 and TRBJ1-2, the CDR3 gives the full variable domain: DTGVSQNPRHKITKRGQNVTFRCDPISEHNRLYWYRQTLGQGPEFLTYFQNEAQLEKSRLLSDRFSAERPKGSFSTLEIQRTEQGDSAMYLCASSLAGTRYGYTFGSGTRLTVV.

The table lists this clone with a few counts. Here the CDR3 reads CASSRGQGADTQYF. The DNA for the CDR3 is TGTGCCAGTAGTAGAGGACAGGGAGCAGATACGCAGTATTTT. V usage is TRBV19 and J usage is TRBJ2-3; 8 bases fit TRBD1. V shed 4 bases and J 4 bases; nucleotides not matched to a gene: 4. The germline gives CDR1 LNHDA, CDR2 SQIVND (reference sequence). The CDR3 contains 14 residues.

J is TRBJ2-3 and V is TRBV28; TRBD2 aligns across 9 bases. The junction had 7 bases not matched to a gene; V was cut back by 4 bases and J by 2 bases. From germline, CDR1 is MDHEN and CDR2 SYDVKM. CDR3 length: 16 amino acids. CDR3 sequence: CASSSPTSGLTDTQYF. CDR3 in DNA: TGTGCCAGCAGTTCCCCGACTAGCGGCCTCACAGATACGCAGTATTTT.

This chain joins TRBV27 and TRBJ1-5, with D unresolved. V lost 3 bases, J lost 3 bases, and 6 bases lay in between. The CDR3 contains 13 residues. Looked up from germline, CDR1 is MNHEY and CDR2 is SMNVEV (reference sequence). The chain's CDR3 is CASSFSDNQPQHF. The CDR3 bases are TGTGCCAGCAGTTTTAGTGACAATCAGCCCCAGCATTTT.

The chain recombines TRBV27 with TRBJ1-5; D is uncertain. Deletions cut 5 bases from V and 3 bases from J, with 11 bases between. The germline V gene has CDR1 MNHEY and CDR2 SMNVEV (reference sequence). The length of the CDR3 is 14 residues. CDR3 DNA sequence: TGTGCCAGCAGTGGGCGACGGTCCAATCAGCCCCAGCATTTT. It yields the protein CASSGRRSNQPQHF.

The V gene is TRBV30, the J gene TRBJ2-7; unclear D gene. The CDR3 totals 15 residues. CDR1 GTSNPN and CDR2 SVGIG come from the germline V gene (reference sequence). V lost 1 base and J lost 0, with 13 bases in between. This CDR3 is CAWSDIPRSSYEQYF. The CDR3 DNA reads as TGTGCCTGGAGTGATATCCCTCGGAGCTCCTACGAGCAGTACTTC.

The table lists this clone with a few counts. The rearrangement links TRBV25-1 to TRBJ2-3; 7 nucleotides agree with TRBD1. Germline CDR1 MGHDK, CDR2 SYGVNS. J was trimmed by 3 bases and V by 6 bases; bases with no gene match: 9. This CDR3 comprises 15 residues. The DNA of the CDR3 is TGTGCCAGCAGCCTAGGGGGCGCGGGTACAGATACGCAGTATTTT. Its protein is CASSLGGAGTDTQYF.

V usage is TRBV6-6 and J usage is TRBJ2-1; 7 bases map to TRBD1. Germline V CDR1 and CDR2: MNHNY, SVGAGI (reference sequence). V trimming: 5 bases; J trimming: 3 bases; junction bases outside the gene matches: 4. The CDR3 extends over 14 amino acids. CDR3 protein: CASSMGQYYNEQFF. CDR3 nucleotides: TGTGCCAGCAGTATGGGACAGTACTACAATGAGCAGTTCTTC.

This chain links TRBV7-3 with TRBJ2-1, with a tentative D call TRBD2 (5 bases). Germline V lookup: CDR1 SGHTA, CDR2 FQGTGA. V was clipped by 5 bases and J by 0 bases, with 8 bases between them. The CDR3 totals 14 residues. CDR3 region: CASSRDYSYNEQFF. The CDR3 DNA reads as TGTGCCAGCAGCCGAGACTACTCCTACAATGAGCAGTTCTTC.

The chain has TRBV28 and TRBJ1-1; 7 nucleotides agree with TRBD1. V was pared by 8 bases and J by 0 bases, with 12 bases of the junction left unmatched. Germline V CDR1 and CDR2: MDHEN, SYDVKM. This CDR3 spans 16 amino acids. CDR3: CASRQLDRLVNTEAFF. The CDR3 DNA reads as TGTGCCAGCCGACAACTGGACAGGTTGGTGAACACTGAAGCTTTCTTT.